This TCR beta chain was obtained from a study of regulatory T cells in long-lasting Graves disease. Assembly of TCR beta libraries relied on iRepertoire HTBI primers together with Arm-PCR of CDR3 regions. In TCRdb, the multiplex PCR reads were re-called with MiXCR into one record per CDR3 protein. The sample includes approximately 540,000 distinct CDR3 sequences, around 12% of them seen just once. V gave up 5 bases and J gave up 4 bases, with 17 bases separating them. Per the germline V gene, CDR1 is SGHNT and CDR2 is YENEEA. The CDR3 is made up of 15 amino acids. Time point denoted: newly diagnosed GD, antithyroid drugs for less than 3 months. The TCR library used RNA extracted from PBMCs. This clonotype was found many times. These data are also associated with another study on T cells in Graves' hyperthyroidism and ophthalmopathy.

This TCR derives from a woman aged 25 to 39 with Graves disease. Sequencing was performed on peripheral blood mononuclear cells (PBMCs), taken at new diagnosis, from a patient treated with antithyroid drugs. The gene calls are TRBV11-3 and TRBJ2-5; either TRBD1 or TRBD2 may fit D (5 bases each). CDR3 region: CASSPQDYEGETQYF. In nucleotides, the CDR3 is TGTGCCAGCAGCCCACAGGATTATGAGGGAGAGACCCAGTACTTC.